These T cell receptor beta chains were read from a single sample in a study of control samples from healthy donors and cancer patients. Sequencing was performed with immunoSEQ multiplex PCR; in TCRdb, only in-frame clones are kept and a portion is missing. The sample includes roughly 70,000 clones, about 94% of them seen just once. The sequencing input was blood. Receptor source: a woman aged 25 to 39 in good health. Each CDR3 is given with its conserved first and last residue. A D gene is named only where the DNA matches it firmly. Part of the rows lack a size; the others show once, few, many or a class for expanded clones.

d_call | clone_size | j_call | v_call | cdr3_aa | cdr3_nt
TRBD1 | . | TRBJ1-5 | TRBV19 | CATTDRGGNQPQHF | TGTGCCACCACGGACAGGGGGGGGAATCAGCCCCAGCATTTT
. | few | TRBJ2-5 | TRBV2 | CASSPPGVGETQYF | TGTGCCAGCAGTCCCCCGGGAGTAGGGGAGACCCAGTACTTC
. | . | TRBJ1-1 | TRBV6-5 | CASSYRGFTEAFF | TGTGCCAGCAGTTATCGAGGGTTCACTGAAGCTTTCTTT
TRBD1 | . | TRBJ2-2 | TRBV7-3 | CASSPQTGGTTGELFF | TGTGCCAGCAGCCCACAGACAGGGGGCACCACCGGGGAGCTGTTTTTT
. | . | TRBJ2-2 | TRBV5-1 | CASNRVSNTGELFF | TGCGCCAGCAACAGGGTTTCGAACACCGGGGAGCTGTTTTTT
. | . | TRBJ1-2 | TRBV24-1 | CATSDLQNYGYTF | TGTGCCACCAGTGATTTGCAGAACTATGGCTACACCTTC
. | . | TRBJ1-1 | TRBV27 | CASGFGGAEAFF | TGTGCCAGCGGTTTTGGGGGGGCTGAAGCTTTCTTT
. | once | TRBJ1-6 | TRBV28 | CASTVGPVPLHF | TGTGCCAGCACCGTTGGCCCCGTACCCCTCCACTTT
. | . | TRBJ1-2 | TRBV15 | CATNSYHYGYTF | TGTGCCACCAACTCGTACCACTATGGCTACACCTTC
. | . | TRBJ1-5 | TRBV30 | CAWSTRGPGGQPQHF | TGTGCCTGGAGTACCCGGGGCCCAGGTGGACAGCCCCAGCATTTT
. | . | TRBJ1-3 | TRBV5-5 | CASSLRFLRELSGNTIYF | TGTGCCAGCAGCTTACGGTTCCTCAGGGAATTATCTGGAAACACCATATATTTT
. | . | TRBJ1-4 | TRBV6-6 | CASSIPDSRKLFF | TGTGCCAGCAGTATTCCGGACAGTCGGAAACTGTTTTTT
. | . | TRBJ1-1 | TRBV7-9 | CASSLVGDTEAFF | TGTGCCAGCAGCTTAGTTGGGGACACTGAAGCTTTCTTT
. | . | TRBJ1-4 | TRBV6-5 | CASSYAVGNEKLFF | TGTGCCAGCAGTTACGCGGTGGGTAATGAAAAACTGTTTTTT
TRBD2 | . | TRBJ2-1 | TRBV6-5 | CASTAGGYNEQFF | TGTGCCAGCACGGCGGGGGGCTACAATGAGCAGTTCTTC
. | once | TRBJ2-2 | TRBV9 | CASSVEGSNTGELFF | TGTGCCAGCAGCGTAGAAGGGTCGAACACCGGGGAGCTGTTTTTT
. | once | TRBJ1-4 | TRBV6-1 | CASSEFTGMAGKLFF | TGTGCCAGCAGTGAATTTACGGGCATGGCGGGAAAACTGTTTTTT
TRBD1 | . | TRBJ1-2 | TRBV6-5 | CASSLQGARFYGYTF | TGTGCCAGCAGTTTACAGGGGGCCAGATTCTATGGCTACACCTTC
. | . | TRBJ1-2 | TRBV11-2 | CASSGDSGYTF | TGTGCCAGCAGCGGAGACAGTGGTTACACCTTC
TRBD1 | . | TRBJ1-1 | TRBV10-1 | CASSAGTGNTEAFF | TGCGCCAGCAGCGCCGGGACAGGGAACACTGAAGCTTTCTTT
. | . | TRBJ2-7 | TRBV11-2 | CASSEYEQYF | TGTGCCAGCAGCGAGTACGAGCAGTACTTC
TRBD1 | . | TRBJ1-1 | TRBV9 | CASSVVTGGMNTEAFF | TGTGCCAGCAGCGTAGTCACAGGGGGAATGAACACTGAAGCTTTCTTT
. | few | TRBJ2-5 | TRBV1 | CTSSQVRGTETQYF | TGCACCAGCAGCCAAGTCCGGGGTACCGAGACCCAGTACTTC
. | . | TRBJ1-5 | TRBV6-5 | CASSPAGGQPQHF | TGTGCCAGCAGTCCTGCCGGGGGTCAGCCCCAGCATTTT
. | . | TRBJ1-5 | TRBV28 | CASSLVSGQALNQPQHF | TGTGCCAGCAGTTTGGTCTCGGGGCAGGCTCTCAATCAGCCCCAGCATTTT
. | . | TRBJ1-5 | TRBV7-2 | CASSLMTGNQPQHF | TGTGCCAGCAGCTTAATGACAGGCAATCAGCCCCAGCATTTT
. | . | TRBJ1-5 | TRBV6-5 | CASSQLANQPQHF | TGTGCCAGCAGCCAGTTAGCCAATCAGCCCCAGCATTTT
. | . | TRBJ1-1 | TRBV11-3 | CASSLGSNTEAFF | TGTGCCAGCAGCCTGGGATCGAACACTGAAGCTTTCTTT
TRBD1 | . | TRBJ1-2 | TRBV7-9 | CASSLAGTENYYGYTF | TGTGCCAGCAGCTTAGCGGGGACAGAAAACTACTATGGCTACACCTTC
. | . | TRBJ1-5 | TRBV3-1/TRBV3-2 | CASSQGIDSNQPQHF | TGTGCCAGCAGCCAAGGTATCGATAGCAATCAGCCCCAGCATTTT
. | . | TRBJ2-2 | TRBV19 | CASINPGTPTGELFF | TGTGCCAGTATCAACCCCGGGACACCTACCGGGGAGCTGTTTTTT
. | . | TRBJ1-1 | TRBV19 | CASSIMTAPTEAFF | TGTGCCAGTAGTATAATGACGGCACCTACTGAAGCTTTCTTT
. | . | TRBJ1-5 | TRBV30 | CAWRPGTAFYSNQPQHF | TGTGCCTGGAGACCCGGGACGGCTTTCTATAGCAATCAGCCCCAGCATTTT
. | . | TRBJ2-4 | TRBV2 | CASSVRTTLAKNIQYF | TGTGCCAGCAGTGTTAGGACAACCTTAGCCAAAAACATTCAGTACTTC
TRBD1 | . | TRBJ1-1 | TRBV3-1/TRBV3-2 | CASSYSGTGAFGAFF | TGTGCCAGCAGCTATTCCGGGACAGGGGCGTTCGGAGCTTTCTTT
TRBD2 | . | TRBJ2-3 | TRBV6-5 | CASSYIAGGGDTQYF | TGTGCCAGCAGTTACATAGCGGGGGGCGGCGATACGCAGTATTTT
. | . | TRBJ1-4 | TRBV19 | CASSDPPGMLNEKLFF | TGTGCCAGTAGTGACCCCCCTGGGATGTTAAATGAAAAACTGTTTTTT
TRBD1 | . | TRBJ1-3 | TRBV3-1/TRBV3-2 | CASSREQGPAGNTIYF | TGTGCCAGCAGCCGCGAACAGGGGCCCGCTGGAAACACCATATATTTT
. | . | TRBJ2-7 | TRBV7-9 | CASSLHWSQGTGEQYF | TGTGCCAGCAGCTTACACTGGAGTCAGGGGACTGGCGAGCAGTACTTC
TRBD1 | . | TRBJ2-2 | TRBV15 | CATSRDRGRTGELFF | TGTGCCACCAGCAGAGACAGGGGGCGTACCGGGGAGCTGTTTTTT
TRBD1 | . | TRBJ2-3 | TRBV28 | CASSSMAGTVSTDTQYF | TGTGCCAGCAGTTCTATGGCCGGGACAGTTAGCACAGATACGCAGTATTTT
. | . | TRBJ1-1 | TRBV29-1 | CSVLDVVAFF | TGCAGCGTATTGGACGTAGTAGCTTTCTTT
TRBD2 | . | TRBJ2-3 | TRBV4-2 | CASSNSGVTDTQYF | TGTGCCAGCAGCAATAGCGGGGTCACAGATACGCAGTATTTT
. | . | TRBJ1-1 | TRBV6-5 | CAIQRQILNTEAFF | TGTGCCATCCAACGACAGATTTTGAACACTGAAGCTTTCTTT
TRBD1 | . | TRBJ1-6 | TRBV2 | CASSDPDRVGSPLHF | TGTGCCAGCAGTGACCCAGACAGGGTTGGATCACCCCTCCACTTT
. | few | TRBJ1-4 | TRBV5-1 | CASSLAEGGNEKLFF | TGCGCCAGCAGCTTGGCTGAGGGAGGAAATGAAAAACTGTTTTTT
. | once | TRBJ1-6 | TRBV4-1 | CASSHGDTSFPLHF | TGCGCCAGCAGCCACGGGGATACTTCCTTCCCCCTCCACTTT
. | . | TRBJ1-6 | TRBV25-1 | CASSEFQGSPLHF | TGTGCCAGCAGTGAATTTCAGGGATCACCCCTCCACTTT
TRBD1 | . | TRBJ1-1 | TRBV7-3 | CASSGRDSPEAFF | TGTGCCAGCAGCGGCCGGGACAGCCCTGAAGCTTTCTTT
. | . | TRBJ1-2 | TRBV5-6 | CASSLGWDLYGYTF | TGTGCCAGCAGCCTAGGATGGGACCTCTATGGCTACACCTTC
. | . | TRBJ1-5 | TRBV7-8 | CASSLGREPNQPQHF | TGTGCCAGCAGCTTAGGCCGGGAGCCCAATCAGCCCCAGCATTTT
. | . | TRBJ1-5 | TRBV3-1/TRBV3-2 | CASSQVYSNQPQHF | TGTGCCAGCAGCCAAGTTTATAGCAATCAGCCCCAGCATTTT
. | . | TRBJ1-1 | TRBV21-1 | CASSTKDSTFEAFF | TGTGCCAGCAGCACCAAAGACAGCACCTTTGAAGCTTTCTTT